The rows below give T cell receptor beta chains drawn from one sample of a study of cytomegalovirus exposure and HLA in healthy donors. Sequencing was performed with immunoSEQ multiplex PCR; in TCRdb, only in-frame clones are kept and a portion is missing. The repertoire consists of approximately 140,000 clones, with roughly 77% occurring once and the leading ten covering more than 2.5%. Sequenced material: PBMCs. These receptors originate from a middle-aged man in good health and CMV-seronegative. CDR3s include the opening cysteine and the closing phenylalanine or tryptophan. A D gene is named only where the DNA matches it firmly. Some rows mark clone size as missing; the rest say once, few, many or name a class of expanded clone.

d_gene,j_gene,v_gene,len,abundance,CDR3aa,CDR3nt
TRBD1,TRBJ1-5,TRBV5-4,17,-,CASSLASDRGGNQPQHF,TGTGCCAGCAGCCTCGCATCGGACAGGGGTGGAAATCAGCCCCAGCATTTT
-,TRBJ2-7,TRBV5-1,14,-,CASSGGTASYEQYF,TGCGCCAGCAGCGGAGGGACTGCATCCTACGAGCAGTACTTC
-,TRBJ2-7,TRBV27,15,-,CASSLAPYSSYEQYF,TGTGCCAGCAGTTTAGCACCCTATAGCTCCTACGAGCAGTACTTC
-,TRBJ2-7,TRBV23-1,15,-,CASLQRGRVSYEQYF,TGCGCCAGCCTCCAGCGCGGGCGGGTTTCCTACGAGCAGTACTTC
TRBD1,TRBJ1-1,TRBV6-1,14,-,CASSEGTGDTEAFF,TGTGCCAGCAGTGAAGGGACAGGGGACACTGAAGCTTTCTTT
TRBD2,TRBJ2-1,TRBV2,16,-,CASSTPGLAGFNEQFF,TGTGCCAGCAGTACCCCGGGACTAGCGGGGTTCAATGAGCAGTTCTTC
TRBD1,TRBJ2-1,TRBV5-6,16,-,CASRPGTEFAYNEQFF,TGTGCCAGCAGACCCGGGACAGAGTTTGCCTACAATGAGCAGTTCTTC
-,TRBJ2-3,TRBV5-4,14,-,CASRDSSSTDTQYF,TGTGCCAGCAGGGACAGTTCTAGCACAGATACGCAGTATTTT
-,TRBJ2-3,TRBV5-1,15,-,CASSLGTLTSDTQYF,TGCGCCAGCAGCTTAGGGACTCTTACATCAGATACGCAGTATTTT
-,TRBJ1-4,TRBV13,14,-,CASSYQTSNEKLFF,TGTGCCAGCAGCTATCAGACATCGAATGAAAAACTGTTTTTT
-,TRBJ2-1,TRBV5-6,16,-,CASSLAYGQSYNEQFF,TGTGCCAGCAGCTTGGCTTACGGACAGTCATACAATGAGCAGTTCTTC
-,TRBJ1-5,TRBV5-6,15,-,CASSLFSGNNQPQHF,TGTGCCAGCAGCTTATTCTCAGGGAACAATCAGCCCCAGCATTTT
TRBD1,TRBJ1-4,TRBV2,15,-,CASSVVGQGDEKLFF,TGTGCCAGCAGTGTGGTCGGACAGGGAGATGAAAAACTGTTTTTT
TRBD2,TRBJ2-7,TRBV19,13,-,CASSLGLYYEQYF,TGTGCCAGTAGTTTGGGACTATACTACGAGCAGTACTTC
-,TRBJ1-1,TRBV4-3,15,-,CASSQDSSPNTEAFF,TGCGCCAGCAGCCAAGATTCTTCCCCGAACACTGAAGCTTTCTTT
TRBD1,TRBJ2-1,TRBV29-1,13,few,CSAGTEIYNEQFF,TGCAGCGCTGGGACAGAGATATACAATGAGCAGTTCTTC